This TCR beta chain is from a study of CXCR3-negative and CXCR3-positive naive CD8 T cells. In triplicate, each CD8+ T cell subset was sorted at roughly 330,000 cells per replicate. Among CD8+ T cells, naive ones were CD45RO-CCR7+CD27+CD95-. The germline V gene has CDR1 MDHEN and CDR2 SYDVKM. The CDR3 runs to 16 residues. Carrying UMI labels, the TRB cDNA libraries were prepared through 5' RACE. No DNA is given; TCRdb re-called the 5' RACE reads and lists each CDR3 protein once. This listing includes some 99,000 distinct CDR3 sequences. As regards this clonotype: Its antigen is still unknown.

General study findings and limits: Relative to memory CD8+ cells, whose diversity was much lower, both naive subsets had comparably high diversity. Compared with CXCR3-negative naive cells, CXCR3-positive naive cells showed more hydrophobic TRB CDR3s.

The sequence derives from a human donor in good health. Some clones in this sample may be carry-over from other donors' samples. The chain is built from TRBV28 and TRBJ2-7; the TCRdb call, TRBD2, lacks DNA for checking. Sequencing input: naive CXCR3+ CD8+ T cells from blood. Sample subset: CD45RO-CCR7+CD27+CD95- naive CD8+ T cells expressing CXCR3 (TNR3+). CDR3 sequence reads: CASSPGLAGVLYEQYF.